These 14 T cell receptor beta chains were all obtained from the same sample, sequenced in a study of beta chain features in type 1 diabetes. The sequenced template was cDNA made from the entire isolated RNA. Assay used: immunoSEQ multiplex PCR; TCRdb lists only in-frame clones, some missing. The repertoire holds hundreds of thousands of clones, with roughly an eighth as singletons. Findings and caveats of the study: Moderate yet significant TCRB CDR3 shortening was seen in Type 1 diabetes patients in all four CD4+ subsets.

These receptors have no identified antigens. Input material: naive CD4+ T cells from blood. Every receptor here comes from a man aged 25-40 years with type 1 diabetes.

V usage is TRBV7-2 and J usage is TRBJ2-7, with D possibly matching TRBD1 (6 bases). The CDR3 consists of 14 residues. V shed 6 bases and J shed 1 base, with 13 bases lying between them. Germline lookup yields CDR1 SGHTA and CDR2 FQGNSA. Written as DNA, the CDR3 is TGTGCCAGCAGGAGGACAGAAGGGTCCTACGAGCAGTACTTC. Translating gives CASRRTEGSYEQYF.

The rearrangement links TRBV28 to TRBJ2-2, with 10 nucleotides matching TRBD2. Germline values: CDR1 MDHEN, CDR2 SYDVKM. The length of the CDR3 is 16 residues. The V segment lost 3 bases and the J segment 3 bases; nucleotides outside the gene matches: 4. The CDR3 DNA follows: TGTGCCAGCAGTTTGGCCGGGACTAGCGACACCGGGGAGCTGTTTTTT. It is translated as CASSLAGTSDTGELFF.

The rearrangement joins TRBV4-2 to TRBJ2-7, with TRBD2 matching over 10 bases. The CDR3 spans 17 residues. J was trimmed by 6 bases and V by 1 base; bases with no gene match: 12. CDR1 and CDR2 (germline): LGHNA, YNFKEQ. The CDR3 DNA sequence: TGTGCCAGCAGCCAAGGTGAGAGGGCTAGCGGGAGTTCCGAGCAGTACTTC. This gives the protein CASSQGERASGSSEQYF.

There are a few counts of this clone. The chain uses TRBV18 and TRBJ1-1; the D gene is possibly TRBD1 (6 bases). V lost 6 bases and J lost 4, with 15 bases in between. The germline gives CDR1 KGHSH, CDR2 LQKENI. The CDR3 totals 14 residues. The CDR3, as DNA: TGTGCCAGCTCTTCGGGTCTACAGGGCACTGAAGCTTTCTTT. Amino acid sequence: CASSSGLQGTEAFF.

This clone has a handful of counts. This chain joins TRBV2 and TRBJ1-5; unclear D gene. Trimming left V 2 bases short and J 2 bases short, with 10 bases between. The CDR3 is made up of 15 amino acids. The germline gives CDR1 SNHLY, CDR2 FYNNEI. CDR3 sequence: CASSELPGGNQPQHF. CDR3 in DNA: TGTGCCAGCAGTGAACTACCGGGTGGCAATCAGCCCCAGCATTTT.

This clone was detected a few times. The CDR3 spells CASSLGLYNEQFF. The CDR3 DNA reads TGTGCCAGCAGCTTGGGACTTTACAATGAGCAGTTCTTC. V and J are TRBV14 and TRBJ2-1; a weak D match, TRBD2 (6 bases). The V end was cut by 5 bases, the J end by 4 bases, with 9 bases between. This CDR3 has 13 amino acids. Germline V gene lookup returns CDR1 SGHDN and CDR2 FVKESK.

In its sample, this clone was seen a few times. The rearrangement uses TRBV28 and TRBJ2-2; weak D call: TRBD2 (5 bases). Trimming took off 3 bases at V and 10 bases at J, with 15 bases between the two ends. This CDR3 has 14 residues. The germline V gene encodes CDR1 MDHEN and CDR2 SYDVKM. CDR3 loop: CASSLGRRELELFF. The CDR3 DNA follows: TGTGCCAGCAGTTTGGGTCGTCGGGAATTGGAGCTGTTTTTT.

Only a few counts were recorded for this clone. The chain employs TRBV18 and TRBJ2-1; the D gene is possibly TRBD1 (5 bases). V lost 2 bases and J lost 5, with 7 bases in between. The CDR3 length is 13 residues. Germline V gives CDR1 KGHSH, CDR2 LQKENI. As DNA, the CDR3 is TGTGCCAGCTCACCATTACAGGACAATGAGCAGTTCTTC. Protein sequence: CASSPLQDNEQFF.

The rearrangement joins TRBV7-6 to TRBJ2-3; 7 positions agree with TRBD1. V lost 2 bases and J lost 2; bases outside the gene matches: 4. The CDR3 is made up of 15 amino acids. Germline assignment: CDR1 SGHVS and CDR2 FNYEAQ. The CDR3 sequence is CASSLRGLITDTQYF. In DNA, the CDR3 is TGTGCCAGCAGCTTAAGGGGGCTTATCACAGATACGCAGTATTTT.

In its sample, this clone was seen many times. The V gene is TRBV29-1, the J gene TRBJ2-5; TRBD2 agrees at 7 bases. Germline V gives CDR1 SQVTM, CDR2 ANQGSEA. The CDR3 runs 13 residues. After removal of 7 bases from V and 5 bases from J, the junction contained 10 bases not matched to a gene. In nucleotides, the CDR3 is TGCAGCGCCCAGACTAGCTCTGGGGAGACCCAGTACTTC. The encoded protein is CSAQTSSGETQYF.

This chain's CDR3 is CASRPFLAGGETQYF. The CDR3 bases are TGTGCCAGCAGGCCCTTCCTAGCGGGAGGAGAGACCCAGTACTTC. This chain joins TRBV28 and TRBJ2-5, with 11 bases fitting TRBD2. CDR1 and CDR2 (germline): MDHEN, SYDVKM. The CDR3 has 15 amino acids. Trimming at V came to 6 bases and at J to 4 bases, leaving 7 bases not matched to a gene.

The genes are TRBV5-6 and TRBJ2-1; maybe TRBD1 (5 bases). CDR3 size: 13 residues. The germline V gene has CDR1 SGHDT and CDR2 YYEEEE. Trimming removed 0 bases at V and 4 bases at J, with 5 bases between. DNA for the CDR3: TGTGCCAGCAGCTTGGACAGGTACAATGAGCAGTTCTTC. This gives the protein CASSLDRYNEQFF.

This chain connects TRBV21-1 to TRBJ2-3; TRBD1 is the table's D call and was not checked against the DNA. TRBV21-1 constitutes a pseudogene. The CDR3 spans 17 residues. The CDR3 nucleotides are TGTGCCAGCAGCAAAGATGGGGGACACGCACGCACAGATACGCAGTATTTT. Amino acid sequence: CASSKDGGHARTDTQYF.

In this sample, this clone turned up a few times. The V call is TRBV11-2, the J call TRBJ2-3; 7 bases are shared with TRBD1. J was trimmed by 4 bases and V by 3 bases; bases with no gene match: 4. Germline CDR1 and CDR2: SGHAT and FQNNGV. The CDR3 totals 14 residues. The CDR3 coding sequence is TGTGCCAGCAGCTTTGGTCAGGGGGCAGATACGCAGTATTTT. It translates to CASSFGQGADTQYF.